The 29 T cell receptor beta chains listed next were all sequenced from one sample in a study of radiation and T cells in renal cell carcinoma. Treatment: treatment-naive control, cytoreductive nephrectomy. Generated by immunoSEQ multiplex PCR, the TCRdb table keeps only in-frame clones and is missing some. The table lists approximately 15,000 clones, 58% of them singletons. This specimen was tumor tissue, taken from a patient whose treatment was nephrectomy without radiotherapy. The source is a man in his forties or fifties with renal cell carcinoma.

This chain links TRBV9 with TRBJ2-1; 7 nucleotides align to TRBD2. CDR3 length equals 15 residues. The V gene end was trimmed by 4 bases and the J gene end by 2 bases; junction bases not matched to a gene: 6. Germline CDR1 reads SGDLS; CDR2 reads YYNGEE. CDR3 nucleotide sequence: TGTGCCAGCAGCCCGAGGACTAGGGCCTACAATGAGCAGTTCTTC. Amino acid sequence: CASSPRTRAYNEQFF.

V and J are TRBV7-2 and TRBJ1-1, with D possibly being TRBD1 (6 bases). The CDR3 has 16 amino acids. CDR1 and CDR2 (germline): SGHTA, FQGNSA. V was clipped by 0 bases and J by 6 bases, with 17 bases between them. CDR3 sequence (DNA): TGTGCCAGCAGCTTAGCGTCTTTAGGGGGAGGGGCTGAAGCTTTCTTT. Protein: CASSLASLGGGAEAFF.

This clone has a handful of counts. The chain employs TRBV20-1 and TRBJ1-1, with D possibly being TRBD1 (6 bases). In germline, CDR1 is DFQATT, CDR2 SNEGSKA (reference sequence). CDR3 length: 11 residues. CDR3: CLGQMNTEAFF. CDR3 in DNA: TGCCTCGGACAGATGAACACTGAAGCTTTCTTT.

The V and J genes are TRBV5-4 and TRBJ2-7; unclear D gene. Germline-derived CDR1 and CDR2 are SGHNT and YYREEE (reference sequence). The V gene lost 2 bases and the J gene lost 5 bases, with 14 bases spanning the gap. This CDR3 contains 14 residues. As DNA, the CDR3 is TGTGCCAGCAGCTTAGTGAGTCTTGTCGACGAGCAGTACTTC. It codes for CASSLVSLVDEQYF.

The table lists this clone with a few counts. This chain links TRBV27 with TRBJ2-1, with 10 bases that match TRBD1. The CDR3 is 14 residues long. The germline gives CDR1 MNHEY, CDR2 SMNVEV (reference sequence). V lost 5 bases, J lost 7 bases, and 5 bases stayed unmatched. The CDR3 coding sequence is TGTGCCAGCAGTGCCGGGACAGGGGCAAATGAGCAGTTCTTC. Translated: CASSAGTGANEQFF.

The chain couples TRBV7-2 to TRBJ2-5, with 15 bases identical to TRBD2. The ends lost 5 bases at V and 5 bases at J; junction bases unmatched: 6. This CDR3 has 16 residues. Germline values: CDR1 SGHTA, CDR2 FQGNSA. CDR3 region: CASSPGLAGGRETQYF. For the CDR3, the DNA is TGTGCCAGCAGCCCGGGACTAGCGGGGGGAAGGGAGACCCAGTACTTC.

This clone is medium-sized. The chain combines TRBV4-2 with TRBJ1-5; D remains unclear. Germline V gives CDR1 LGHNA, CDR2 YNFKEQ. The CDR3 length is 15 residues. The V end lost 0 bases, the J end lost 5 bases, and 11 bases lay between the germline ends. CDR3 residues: CASSQEGGEYQPQHF. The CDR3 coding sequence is TGTGCCAGCAGCCAAGAAGGTGGAGAATATCAGCCCCAGCATTTT.

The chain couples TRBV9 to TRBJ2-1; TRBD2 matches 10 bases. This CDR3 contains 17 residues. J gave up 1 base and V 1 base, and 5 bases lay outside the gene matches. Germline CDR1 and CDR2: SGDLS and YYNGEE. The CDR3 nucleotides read TGTGCCAGCAGCGTAAGCGGGGGGGCGGAGTCCTACAATGAGCAGTTCTTC. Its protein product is CASSVSGGAESYNEQFF. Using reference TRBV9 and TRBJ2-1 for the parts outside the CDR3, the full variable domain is DSGVTQTPKHLITATGQRVTLRCSPRSGDLSVYWYQQSLDQGLQFLIQYYNGEERAKGNILERFSAQQFPDLHSELNLSSLELGDSALYFCASSVSGGAESYNEQFFGPGTRLTVL.

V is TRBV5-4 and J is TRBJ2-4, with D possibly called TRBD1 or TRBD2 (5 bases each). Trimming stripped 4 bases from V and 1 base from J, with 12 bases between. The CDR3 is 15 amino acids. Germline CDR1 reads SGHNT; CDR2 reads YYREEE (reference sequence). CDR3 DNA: TGTGCCAGCAGCCCCCCGGGGCTCGCCAAAAACATTCAGTACTTC. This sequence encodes CASSPPGLAKNIQYF.

The CDR3, as DNA: TGTGCCAGCAGCCAAGGTCAGGGGACAGGACGTTACAATGAGCAGTTCTTC. Encoded protein: CASSQGQGTGRYNEQFF. The chain links TRBV14 to TRBJ2-1; the match to TRBD1 covers 8 bases. With 1 base clipped from V and 4 bases from J, the junction kept 9 bases outside the gene matches. Germline V gene data show CDR1 as SGHDN and CDR2 as FVKESK. The CDR3 consists of 17 residues.

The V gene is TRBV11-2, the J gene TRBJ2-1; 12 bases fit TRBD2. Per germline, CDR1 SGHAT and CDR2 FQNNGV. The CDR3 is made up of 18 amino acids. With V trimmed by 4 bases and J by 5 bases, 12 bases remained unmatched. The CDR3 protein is CASSSETSGGLGNNEQFF. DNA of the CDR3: TGTGCCAGCAGCTCCGAGACTAGCGGGGGCCTAGGAAACAATGAGCAGTTCTTC.

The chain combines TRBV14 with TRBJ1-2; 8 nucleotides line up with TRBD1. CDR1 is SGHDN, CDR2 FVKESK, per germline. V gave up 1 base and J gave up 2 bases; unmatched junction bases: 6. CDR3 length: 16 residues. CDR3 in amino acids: CASSQGPGGLNYGYTF. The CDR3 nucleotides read TGTGCCAGCAGCCAAGGTCCAGGGGGCTTAAACTATGGCTACACCTTC.

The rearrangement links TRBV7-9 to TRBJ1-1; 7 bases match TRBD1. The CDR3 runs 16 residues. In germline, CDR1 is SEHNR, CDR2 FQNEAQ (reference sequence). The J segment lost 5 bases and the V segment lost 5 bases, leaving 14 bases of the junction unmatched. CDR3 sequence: CASSPRAGGSETEAFF. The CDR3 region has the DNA TGTGCCAGCAGCCCGAGGGCAGGGGGGTCGGAGACTGAAGCTTTCTTT.

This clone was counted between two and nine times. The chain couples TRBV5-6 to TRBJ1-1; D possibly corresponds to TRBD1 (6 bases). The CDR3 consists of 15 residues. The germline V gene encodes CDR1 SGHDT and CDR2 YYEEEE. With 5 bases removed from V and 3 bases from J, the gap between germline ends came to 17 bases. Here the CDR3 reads CASSDRSKGYTEAFF. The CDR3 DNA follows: TGTGCCAGCAGTGACAGGAGTAAGGGGTACACTGAAGCTTTCTTT.

CDR3 DNA sequence: TGTGCCAGCGGGCTGGTGGGGGCCCGATTTGAGCAGTACTTC. Amino acid sequence: CASGLVGARFEQYF. The chain links TRBV28 to TRBJ2-7, with D possibly matching TRBD1 (6 bases). In germline, CDR1 is MDHEN, CDR2 SYDVKM. This CDR3 is 14 amino acids long. Between the trimmed V and J ends, which lost 8 bases and 7 bases, there was a span of 21 bases.

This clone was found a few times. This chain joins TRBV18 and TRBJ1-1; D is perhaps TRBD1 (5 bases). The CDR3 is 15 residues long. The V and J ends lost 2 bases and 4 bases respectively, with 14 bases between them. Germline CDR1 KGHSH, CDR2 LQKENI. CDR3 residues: CASSPSLGGSTEAFF. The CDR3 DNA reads TGTGCCAGCTCACCATCTTTGGGGGGGAGCACTGAAGCTTTCTTT.

The CDR3: CASSPRWNTGELFF. For the CDR3, the DNA is TGTGCCAGCTCACCAAGATGGAACACCGGGGAGCTGTTTTTT. V is TRBV18 and J is TRBJ2-2, with D hard to call. This CDR3 contains 14 residues. Germline values: CDR1 KGHSH, CDR2 LQKENI. The V and J ends lost 2 bases and 1 base respectively, with 5 bases between them.

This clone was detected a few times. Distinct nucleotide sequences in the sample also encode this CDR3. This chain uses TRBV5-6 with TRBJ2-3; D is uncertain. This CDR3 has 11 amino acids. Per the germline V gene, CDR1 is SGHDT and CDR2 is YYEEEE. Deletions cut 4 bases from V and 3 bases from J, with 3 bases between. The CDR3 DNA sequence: TGTGCCAGCAGCAGGACAGATACGCAGTATTTT. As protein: CASSRTDTQYF.

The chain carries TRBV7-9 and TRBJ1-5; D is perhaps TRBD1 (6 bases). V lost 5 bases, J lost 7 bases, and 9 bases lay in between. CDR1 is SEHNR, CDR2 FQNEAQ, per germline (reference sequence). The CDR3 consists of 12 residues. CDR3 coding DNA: TGTGCCAGCAGCACGGACAGCCAGCCCCAGCATTTT. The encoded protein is CASSTDSQPQHF.

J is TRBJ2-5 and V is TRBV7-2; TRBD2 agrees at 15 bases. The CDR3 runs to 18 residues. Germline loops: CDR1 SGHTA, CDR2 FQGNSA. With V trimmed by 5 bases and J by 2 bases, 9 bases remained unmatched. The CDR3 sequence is CASSRLGLAGGPQETQYF. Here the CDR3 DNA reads TGTGCCAGCAGCCGACTCGGACTAGCGGGGGGGCCACAAGAGACCCAGTACTTC.

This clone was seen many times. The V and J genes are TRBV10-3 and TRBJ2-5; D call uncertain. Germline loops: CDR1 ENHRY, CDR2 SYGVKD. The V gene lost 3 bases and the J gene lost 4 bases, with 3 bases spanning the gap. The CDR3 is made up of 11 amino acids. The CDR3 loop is CAISERETQYF. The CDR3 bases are TGTGCCATCAGTGAAAGAGAGACCCAGTACTTC.

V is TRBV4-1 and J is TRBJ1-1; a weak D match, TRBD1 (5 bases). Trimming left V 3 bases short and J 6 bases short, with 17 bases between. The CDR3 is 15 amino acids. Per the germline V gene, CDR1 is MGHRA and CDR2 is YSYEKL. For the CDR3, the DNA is TGCGCCAGCAGCCAGCCCGGGGGGAATTCCCCTGAAGCTTTCTTT. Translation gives CASSQPGGNSPEAFF.

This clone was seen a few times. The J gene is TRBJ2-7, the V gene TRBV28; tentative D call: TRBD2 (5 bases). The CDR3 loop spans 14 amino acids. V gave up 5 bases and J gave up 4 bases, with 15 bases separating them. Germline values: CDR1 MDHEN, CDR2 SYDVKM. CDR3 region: CASSPGIGGYEQYF. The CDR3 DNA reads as TGTGCCAGCAGTCCCGGGATCGGTGGGTACGAGCAGTACTTC. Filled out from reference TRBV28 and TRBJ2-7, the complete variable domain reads DVKVTQSSRYLVKRTGEKVFLECVQDMDHENMFWYRQDPGLGLRLIYFSYDVKMKEKGDIPEGYSVSREKKERFSLILESASTNQTSMYLCASSPGIGGYEQYFGPGTRLTVT.

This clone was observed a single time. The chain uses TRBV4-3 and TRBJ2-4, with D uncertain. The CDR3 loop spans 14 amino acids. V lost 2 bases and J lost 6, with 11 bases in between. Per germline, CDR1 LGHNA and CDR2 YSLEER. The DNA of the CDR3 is TGCGCCAGCAGCCAACTCCCCGATACAAACATTCAGTACTTC. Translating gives CASSQLPDTNIQYF.

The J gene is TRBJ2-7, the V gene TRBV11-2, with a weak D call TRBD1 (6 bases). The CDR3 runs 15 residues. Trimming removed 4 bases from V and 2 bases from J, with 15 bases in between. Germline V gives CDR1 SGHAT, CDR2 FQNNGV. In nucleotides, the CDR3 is TGTGCCAGCAGCTCCCGGGACACCAGTACCTACGAGCAGTACTTC. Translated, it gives CASSSRDTSTYEQYF.

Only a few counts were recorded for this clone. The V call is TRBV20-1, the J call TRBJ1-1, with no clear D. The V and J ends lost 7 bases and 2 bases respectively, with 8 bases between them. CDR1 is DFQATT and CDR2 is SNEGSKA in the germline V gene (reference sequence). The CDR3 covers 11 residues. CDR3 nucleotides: TGCAGTGGACGGGAAAACACTGAAGCTTTCTTT. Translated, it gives CSGRENTEAFF.

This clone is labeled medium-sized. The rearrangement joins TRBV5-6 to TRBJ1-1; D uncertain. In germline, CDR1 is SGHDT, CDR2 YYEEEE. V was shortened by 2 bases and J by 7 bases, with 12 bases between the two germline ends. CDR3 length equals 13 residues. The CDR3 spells CASSLGGGFEAFF. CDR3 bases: TGTGCCAGCAGCTTAGGCGGAGGCTTTGAAGCTTTCTTT.

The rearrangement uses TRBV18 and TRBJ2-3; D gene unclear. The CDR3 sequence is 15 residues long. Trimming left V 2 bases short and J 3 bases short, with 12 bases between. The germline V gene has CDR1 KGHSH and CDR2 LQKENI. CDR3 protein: CASSPGLKGTDTQYF. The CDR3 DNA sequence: TGTGCCAGCTCACCAGGGTTGAAGGGTACAGATACGCAGTATTTT.

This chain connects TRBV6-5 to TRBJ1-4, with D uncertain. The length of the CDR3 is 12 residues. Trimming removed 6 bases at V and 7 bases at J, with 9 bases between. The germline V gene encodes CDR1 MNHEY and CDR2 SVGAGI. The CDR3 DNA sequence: TGTGCCAGCAGAAGGTCGGCTGAAAAACTGTTTTTT. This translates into CASRRSAEKLFF.